This TCR beta chain was sequenced during a study of molecular identifiers for immune sequencing clone quantification. Overall study findings and caveats: Over 97% of effector molecules, but under 1% in naive cells, were held by clones with more than 20 RNA copies.

Libraries used roughly 18,000 to 1,000,000 sorted naive CD8 T cells and 10%, 30% or 50% RNA input. Sorting defined naive CD8 T cells as CD8+CD4-CCR7+CD45RA+. Methods described previously were used for bulk TCR libraries, and listed TCR primers were applied. Each CDR3 protein gets one entry after TCRdb re-called the PCR reads with MiXCR. The data hold about 510,000 distinct CDR3 sequences, with about a fifth observed a single time. Comments on this clonotype: Its antigen is undetermined.

In germline, CDR1 is GTSNPN, CDR2 SVGIG (reference sequence). The CDR3 is 14 amino acids. The V end lost 2 bases, the J end lost 1 base, and 11 bases lay between the germline ends. The origin of this receptor is a human donor in good health. Some libraries in this study had Jurkat cell RNA spiked in. J is TRBJ1-1 and V is TRBV30, with unresolved D. Sequencing was done on a sample of naive CD8+ T cells from blood, with Jurkat cell RNA spiked in. Specified subset: FACS-sorted CD8+CD4-CCR7+CD45RA+ naive T cells. CDR3 in amino acids: CAWSLTGRNTEAFF. The CDR3 coding sequence is TGTGCCTGGAGTCTTACGGGTCGGAACACTGAAGCTTTCTTT.